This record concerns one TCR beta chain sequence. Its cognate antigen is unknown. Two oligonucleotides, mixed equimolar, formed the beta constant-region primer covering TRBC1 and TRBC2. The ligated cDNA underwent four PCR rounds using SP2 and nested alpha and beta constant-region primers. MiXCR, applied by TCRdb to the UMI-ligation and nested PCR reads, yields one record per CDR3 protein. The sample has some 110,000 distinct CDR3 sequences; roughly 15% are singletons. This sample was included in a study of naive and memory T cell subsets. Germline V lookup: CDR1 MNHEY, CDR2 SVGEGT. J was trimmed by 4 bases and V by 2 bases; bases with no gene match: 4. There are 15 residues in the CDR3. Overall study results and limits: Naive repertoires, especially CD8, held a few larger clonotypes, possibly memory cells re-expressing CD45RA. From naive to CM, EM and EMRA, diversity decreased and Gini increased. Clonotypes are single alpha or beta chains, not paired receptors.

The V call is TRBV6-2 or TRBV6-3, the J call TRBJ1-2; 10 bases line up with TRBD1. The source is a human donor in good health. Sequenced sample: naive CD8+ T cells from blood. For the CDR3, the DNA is TGTGCCAGCAGTTACGGACAGGGGGGCAGCTATGGCTACACCTTC. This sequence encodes CASSYGQGGSYGYTF.